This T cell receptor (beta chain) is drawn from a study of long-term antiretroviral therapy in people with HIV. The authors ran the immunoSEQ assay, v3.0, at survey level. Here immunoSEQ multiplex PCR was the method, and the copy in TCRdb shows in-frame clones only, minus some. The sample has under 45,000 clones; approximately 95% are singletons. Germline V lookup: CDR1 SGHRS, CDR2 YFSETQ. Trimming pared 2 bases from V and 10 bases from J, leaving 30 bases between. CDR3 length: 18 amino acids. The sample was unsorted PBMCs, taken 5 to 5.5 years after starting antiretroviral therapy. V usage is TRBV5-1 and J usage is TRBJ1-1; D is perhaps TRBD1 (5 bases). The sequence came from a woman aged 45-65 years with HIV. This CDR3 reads CASSFGHVLPKGQGVAFF. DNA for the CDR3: TGCGCCAGCAGCTTCGGGCATGTCCTACCAAAAGGACAAGGAGTAGCTTTCTTT.